The 11 T cell receptor delta chains below all came from one sample that was sequenced in a study of γδ T cells in repeated Plasmodium falciparum infection. Gammadelta T cells were flow-sorted from PBMC into Vgamma9/Vdelta2+ and Vdelta2-negative populations for bulk analysis. TCRdb reprocessed the multiplex PCR reads using CATT. The table has around 86,000 delta-chain clones, about 1.5% seen once. Sequenced material: gamma-delta T cells from blood. The receptors here all came from a pool of human donors (malaria-infected and uninfected, not separated).

This clone was seen more than once but under ten times. A far larger clone is one nucleotide away, so this likely arose from a read error. The sample holds other DNA sequences that translate to the same CDR3. CDR3 sequence reads: CACDTVGPGDRRDDKLIF. The CDR3 DNA is TGTGCCTGTGACACCGTAGGCCCGGGGGATAGGAGGGACGACAAACTCATCTTT. The rearrangement joins TRDV2 to TRDJ1; 8 nucleotides align to TRDD3. The J gene, left out of TCRdb, was set here by checking the DNA against germline. There are 18 residues in the CDR3. V lost 0 bases to trimming and J lost 8 bases; unmatched junction nucleotides: 19. In germline, CDR1 is GEAIGNYY, CDR2 EKD.

This clone was observed a few times. A much bigger clone sits one base away, suggesting this may be a read error. The V and J genes are TRDV1 and TRDJ1, with D maybe TRDD2 (7 bases). Because TCRdb records no J gene, it was assigned here through a match of the DNA to germline. The CDR3 loop spans 19 amino acids. CDR1 is TSWWSYY and CDR2 is QGS in the germline V gene. CDR3 protein: CALGGFPTPRELYTDKLIF. In DNA form, the CDR3 reads TGCGCTCTTGGGGGGTTTCCTACGCCCCGAGAACTATACACCGATAAACTCATCTTT.

Points on this clone: A junction end diverges from the germline sequence, so it may reflect a read error. V is TRDV1 and J is TRDJ1; TRDD3 matches 7 bases. The J gene was missing in TCRdb and was found by matching the end of the DNA to germline. CDR1 and CDR2 (germline): TSWWSYY, QGS. CDR3 size: 15 residues. CDR3 in DNA: TGCTCTGGGGGCTCTTGGAGCTTTTACACCGATAAACTCATCTTT. Translation gives CSGGSWSFYTDKLIF.

This clone has ten or more counts. The identical CDR3 is also encoded by other nucleotide sequences in the sample. This chain joins TRDV1 and TRDJ1, with TRDD3 identical over 9 bases. The CDR3 is made up of 19 amino acids. CDR1 is TSWWSYY, CDR2 QGS, per germline. The trim removed 4 bases at V and 2 bases at J, leaving 17 bases unmatched. The chain's CDR3 is CALGGLGSPRGYATDKLIF. Written as DNA, the CDR3 is TGTGCTCTTGGGGGACTCGGTTCCCCAAGGGGATACGCTACCGATAAACTCATCTTT.

This clone was observed a few times. A read error is the likely source, as a far larger clone sits one nucleotide away. Other DNA sequences within the sample encode an identical CDR3. The chain joins TRDV1 to TRDJ1; the match to TRDD3 covers 7 bases. The CDR3 runs to 16 residues. The ends lost 1 base at V and 10 bases at J; junction bases unmatched: 15. Germline loops: CDR1 TSWWSYY, CDR2 QGS. The CDR3 region is CALGEQAYVLGGRLIF. The CDR3 region has the DNA TGTGCTCTTGGGGAACAAGCCTACGTGCTGGGGGGACGACTCATCTTT.

This clone came up a few times. TCRdb assigns this DNA the protein of a much larger clone, which departs from its translation at residue 5; this likely reflects a read error, and the protein shown comes from translating the DNA. The J gene is TRDJ1, the V gene TRDV1; D is uncertain. TCRdb records no J gene; here it was assigned by comparing the DNA to germline. The V end lost 9 bases, the J end lost 7 bases, and 12 bases lay between the germline ends. This CDR3 spans 11 amino acids. The germline V gene encodes CDR1 TSWWSYY and CDR2 QGS. The CDR3 nucleotides read TGTGCTCTCCTTGTACGGGGTAAACTCATCTTT. The encoded protein is CALLVRGKLIF.

In its sample, this clone was seen a few times. A far larger clone is a single base away, which makes a read error likely. Other DNA sequences of this sample code for an identical CDR3. The rearrangement links TRDV2 to TRDJ1; 9 positions agree with TRDD3. Assignment of the J gene here rests on matching the DNA to germline, because TCRdb gives none. CDR3 length: 21 amino acids. Germline CDR1 GEAIGNYY, CDR2 EKD. CDR3 in DNA: TGCGCCTGTGACTCCGTGGGTGATTTCGGGGATACGCGACCCCGCACCGATAAACTCATCTTT. Amino acids: CACDSVGDFGDTRPRTDKLIF.

This clone was counted ten times or more. The chain combines TRDV1 with TRDJ1; TRDD3 matches 10 bases. This CDR3 region has 18 residues. Germline CDR1 reads TSWWSYY; CDR2 reads QGS. V lost 1 base, J lost 11 bases, and 19 bases stayed unmatched. In DNA form, the CDR3 reads TGTGCTCTTGGGGAACCTCTCCTTCAGCTGTGGGGGATACCGGGGCTCATCTTT. Translating gives CALGEPLLQLWGIPGLIF.

About this clone: TCRdb assigns this DNA the protein of a much larger clone, which departs from its translation at residue 4; this likely reflects a read error, and the protein shown comes from translating the DNA. This chain joins TRDV1 and TRDJ1; TRDD3 agrees at 10 bases. Germline V CDR1 and CDR2: TSWWSYY, QGS. There are 20 residues in the CDR3. CDR3 region: CALRELAENGGYGGADKLIF. The CDR3 region has the DNA TGTGCTCTTAGGGAACTAGCTGAGAACGGGGGATACGGGGGAGCCGATAAACTCATCTTT.

Of note for this clone: The protein in TCRdb stems from a much larger clone and differs at residue 13 from this DNA's translation, likely a read error; here the protein is translated from the DNA. The J gene is TRDJ3, the V gene TRDV2, with a tentative D call TRDD3 (5 bases). The J gene comes from matching the DNA to germline here; TCRdb lacks it. CDR3 length: 18 residues. Looked up from germline, CDR1 is GEAIGNYY and CDR2 is EKD. In DNA, the CDR3 is TGTGCCTGTGACACCGTGACTCCCCCAGCCTGGGACGCCCGACAGATGTTTTTC. This encodes CACDTVTPPAWDARQMFF.

This clone has only a few counts. TCRdb has a much larger clone's protein, which differs at residue 4 from the translation of this DNA, likely because of a read error; what is shown is the protein translated from the DNA. The rearrangement joins TRDV2 to TRDJ1; a possible D gene is TRDD3 (6 bases). TCRdb leaves out the J gene; it was filled in here by matching the DNA to germline. CDR3 length: 14 amino acids. Germline CDR1 GEAIGNYY, CDR2 EKD. The CDR3 coding sequence is TGTGCCTGTGGCACCATAGGGGATGCCGATAAACTCATCTTT. Amino acids: CACGTIGDADKLIF.